Given below is one T cell receptor (beta chain) in context. The antigen is not known. This entry is derived from a study of cytomegalovirus exposure and HLA in healthy donors. CDR3 size: 11 residues. Trimming removed 6 bases at V and 9 bases at J, with 12 bases between. Per the germline V gene, CDR1 is SQVTM and CDR2 is ANQGSEA. Nominally healthy donors were sampled, though unrecorded immune exposures were likely. Study-wide findings and caveats: A classifier reportedly called cytomegalovirus status with high sensitivity and specificity.

PCR employed 60 Vbeta and 13 Jbeta primers. Sequencing used immunoSEQ multiplex PCR; TCRdb keeps in-frame clones, though not all of them. This sample has about 180,000 clones, with about three quarters found just once. This sequence originates from a middle-aged man in good health and CMV-seronegative. Sequencing was done on a sample of PBMCs. The genes are TRBV29-1 and TRBJ2-1; D is perhaps TRBD1 (6 bases). The CDR3 loop is CSVLQGVEQFF. For the CDR3, the DNA is TGCAGCGTACTACAGGGCGTTGAGCAGTTCTTC.